A selection of T cell receptor beta chains follows, all from one sample in a study of CD8+ T cells in alopecia areata. Some clones are missing from TCRdb's copy, which holds only in-frame ones; the method was immunoSEQ multiplex PCR. The sample includes 60,000 to 85,000 clones, approximately 28% of them seen just once. Sequenced here: CD8+ T cells sorted from blood, sampled at week 4, from a patient treated with tofacitinib. The receptors here all came from a human donor with alopecia areata. Each CDR3 is given with its conserved first and last residue. Fields, in order: J gene, clone size, V gene, D gene, CDR3 DNA, CDR3 protein. A D gene is named only where the DNA matches it firmly. Size is omitted from some rows. Given values are once, few, many or a class for expanded clones.

TRBJ1-2,medium-sized,TRBV11-2,NA,TGTGCCAGCAGCTGGAGCAAGACTGCCAGGAACTATGGCTACACCTTC,CASSWSKTARNYGYTF
TRBJ1-2,few,TRBV7-9,NA,TGTGCCAGCAGCTTAAAGGGCCACTATGGCTACACCTTC,CASSLKGHYGYTF
TRBJ2-7,many,TRBV6-1,TRBD2,TGTGCCAGCAGTGAGGGGACTAGCGGGGCCCACGAGCAGTACTTC,CASSEGTSGAHEQYF
TRBJ1-1,NA,TRBV5-4,NA,TGTGCCAGCAGCTTGATGGACTACACTGAAGCTTTCTTT,CASSLMDYTEAFF
TRBJ2-1,NA,TRBV29-1,TRBD1,TGCAGCGTCGTTATCCCCCAGGGGGACTACAATGAGCAGTTCTTC,CSVVIPQGDYNEQFF
TRBJ2-7,NA,TRBV29-1,TRBD2,TGCAGCGTGGGCGGGGGCTACGAGCAGTACTTC,CSVGGGYEQYF
TRBJ2-5,NA,TRBV29-1,NA,TGCAGCGTTGAAGAGGGGGCAGGGAGAGGGACCCAGTACTTC,CSVEEGAGRGTQYF
TRBJ2-3,NA,TRBV7-2,NA,TGTGCCAGCAGCTTAGTGGGAGATACGCAGTATTTT,CASSLVGDTQYF
TRBJ2-5,NA,TRBV7-8,NA,TGTGCCAGCAGCTTAGCGTATTTACGGGACCAAGAGACCCAGTACTTC,CASSLAYLRDQETQYF
TRBJ2-5,few,TRBV11-2,NA,TGTGCCAGCAGTGCAACGAGGGAGACCCAGTACTTC,CASSATRETQYF
TRBJ1-2,NA,TRBV10-3,NA,TGTGCCATCAGTGAGCAGGACGGACTTAACTATGGCTACACCTTC,CAISEQDGLNYGYTF
TRBJ2-7,NA,TRBV29-1,NA,TGCAGCGTTGTGTCTTCCTACGAGCAGTACTTC,CSVVSSYEQYF
TRBJ2-7,NA,TRBV5-4,TRBD1,TGTGCCAGCAGCTTGGCACCGGGACAGCACTACGAGCAGTACTTC,CASSLAPGQHYEQYF
TRBJ2-7,NA,TRBV11-2,NA,TGTGCCAGCAGCTTAATTGACGGACGGATCTACGAGCAGTACTTC,CASSLIDGRIYEQYF
TRBJ1-1,NA,TRBV5-1,TRBD1,TGCGCCAGCAGCCTCGGGACAGCGGCAATGAACGCTGAAGCTTTCTTT,CASSLGTAAMNAEAFF
TRBJ2-5,NA,TRBV27,TRBD2,TGTGCCAGCAAGGGACTAGCGCTGCAAGAGACCCAGTACTTC,CASKGLALQETQYF
TRBJ2-3,medium-sized,TRBV7-2,NA,TGTGCCAGCAGCTTTCGCCCAGACATTCAAATGGATACGCAGTATTTT,CASSFRPDIQMDTQYF
TRBJ2-7,few,TRBV11-2,NA,TGTGCCAGCAGCTTATGGGGTTACGAGCAGTACTTC,CASSLWGYEQYF
TRBJ1-2,NA,TRBV29-1,NA,TGCAGCGTCGCGGGCAGGGAGGGAGGCTACACCTTC,CSVAGREGGYTF
TRBJ2-7,few,TRBV13,NA,TGTGCCAGCAGCCACGGGACGGACTACGAGCAGTACTTC,CASSHGTDYEQYF
TRBJ1-4,NA,TRBV27,NA,TGTGCCAGCAGTTTAATCCATAATGAAAAACTGTTTTTT,CASSLIHNEKLFF
TRBJ2-1,NA,TRBV9,NA,TGTGCCAGCAGTCGTTGGGCAGGGGATAGTGGTGAGCAGTTCTTC,CASSRWAGDSGEQFF
TRBJ2-2,NA,TRBV27,TRBD2,TGTGCCAGCAGTTCCCTTAGCGGGAGGGCCGGGGAGCTGTTTTTT,CASSSLSGRAGELFF
TRBJ1-5,once,TRBV25-1,NA,TGTGCCAGCAGTAAACAGGTATGGTTT,CASSKQVWF
TRBJ2-2,NA,TRBV7-9,NA,TGTGCCAGCAGCGGTGGAACCGGGGAGCTGTTTTTT,CASSGGTGELFF
TRBJ2-6,few,TRBV27,NA,TGTGCCAGCAGCCTCTGGGGGGCCAACGTCCTGACTTTC,CASSLWGANVLTF
TRBJ2-5,NA,TRBV29-1,NA,TGCAGCGTTGATGGTGGGGGCCAAGAGACCCAGTACTTC,CSVDGGGQETQYF
TRBJ2-5,few,TRBV4-1,NA,TGCGCCAGCAGCCAAGATGGAGGGGGCGGGGAGACCCAGTACTTC,CASSQDGGGGETQYF
TRBJ2-7,few,TRBV15,TRBD1,TGTGCCACCAGCAGACCCCCGAGACAGGGGTACGACGAGCAGTACTTC,CATSRPPRQGYDEQYF
TRBJ1-2,few,TRBV27,TRBD1,TGTGCCAGCAGTCCTTGGACAGGGGATAACTATGGCTACACCTTC,CASSPWTGDNYGYTF
TRBJ2-7,NA,TRBV27,TRBD2,TGTGCCAGCAGCCCCATTCCAGCGGGAGGGCCCTACGAGCAGTACTTC,CASSPIPAGGPYEQYF
TRBJ2-3,NA,TRBV7-9,TRBD2,TGTGCCAGCAGCTGGGGGAGGGCCGTGGGAGATACGCAGTATTTT,CASSWGRAVGDTQYF
TRBJ2-3,few,TRBV15,NA,TGTGCCACCAGCAGAGGAGGCCAAGATGGGACAGATACGCAGTATTTT,CATSRGGQDGTDTQYF
TRBJ1-5,NA,TRBV30,TRBD1,TGTGCCTGGCGGGACGGGACAGGGATTCAGCCCCAGCATTTT,CAWRDGTGIQPQHF
TRBJ2-1,NA,TRBV29-1,TRBD1,TGCAGCCTATCGACCCGGGACAGGGCCTACAATGAGCAGTTCTTC,CSLSTRDRAYNEQFF
TRBJ2-7,NA,TRBV7-9,NA,TGTGCCAGCAGCCCCCTAGGCTACGAGCAGTACTTC,CASSPLGYEQYF
TRBJ1-1,few,TRBV29-1,TRBD1,TGCAGCGTTAGGGACAGTAAGAACACTGAAGCTTTCTTT,CSVRDSKNTEAFF
TRBJ2-7,once,TRBV29-1,NA,TGCAGCGTCCGGGACAAAGTATCCTACGAGCAGTACTTC,CSVRDKVSYEQYF
TRBJ1-1,NA,TRBV29-1,NA,TGCAGCGTCTTACCAGGGAACACTGAAGCTTTCTTT,CSVLPGNTEAFF
TRBJ2-7,NA,TRBV2,NA,TGTGCCAGCAGCTCAAAAGCGGGCGAGCAGTACTTC,CASSSKAGEQYF
TRBJ2-7,NA,TRBV30,TRBD2,TGTGCCTGGAGTCCAGGTCACGGGAGGGGGTACGAGCAGTACTTC,CAWSPGHGRGYEQYF
TRBJ2-3,NA,TRBV30,NA,TGTGCCTGGAGTGAAGACCACACAGATACGCAGTATTTT,CAWSEDHTDTQYF
TRBJ2-7,NA,TRBV29-1,NA,TGCAGCGTTTTGGGCAGGGACCACGAGCAGTACTTC,CSVLGRDHEQYF
TRBJ2-3,few,TRBV6-6,TRBD2,TGTGCCAGCAGGTGGCTAGCGGGAGTTTCAGATACGCAGTATTTT,CASRWLAGVSDTQYF
TRBJ1-2,few,TRBV9,NA,TGTGCCAGCAGCGTAGGGTCAGGGGACTATGGCTACACCTTC,CASSVGSGDYGYTF
TRBJ2-5,few,TRBV25-1,TRBD2,TGTGCCAGCAGTGATTGGAGAGCGGGGGGATCCGAAGAGACCCAGTACTTC,CASSDWRAGGSEETQYF
TRBJ1-1,few,TRBV6-1,NA,TGTGCCAGCAGTGAACCCTCGGGGAACACTGAAGCTTTCTTT,CASSEPSGNTEAFF